One T cell receptor beta chain is described in this entry. The CDR3 consists of 15 residues. V lost 4 bases to trimming and J lost 0 bases, with 13 bases between them. CDR1 MNHEY and CDR2 SVGAGI come from the germline V gene. This study enrolled people aged roughly 18 to 89 from about 26 US geographic areas. TCRdb's table, derived via immunoSEQ multiplex PCR, lists solely in-frame clones and lacks some. The sample gives more than 200,000 clones, around 88% of which show up once; about 4% is in the top ten. This specimen belongs to a study of blood T cell repertoires in COVID-19. The overall study: Collection of acute and convalescent COVID-19 samples took place in the United States, Italy and Spain.

The source is a young woman who had recovered from COVID-19. The chain combines TRBV6-5 with TRBJ2-7; D might be TRBD1 (5 bases). Source material: PBMCs or T cells enriched from blood (not recorded which). The CDR3 protein is CASSSTKDTSYEQYF. The DNA for the CDR3 is TGTGCCAGCAGTTCTACCAAGGACACCTCCTACGAGCAGTACTTC.